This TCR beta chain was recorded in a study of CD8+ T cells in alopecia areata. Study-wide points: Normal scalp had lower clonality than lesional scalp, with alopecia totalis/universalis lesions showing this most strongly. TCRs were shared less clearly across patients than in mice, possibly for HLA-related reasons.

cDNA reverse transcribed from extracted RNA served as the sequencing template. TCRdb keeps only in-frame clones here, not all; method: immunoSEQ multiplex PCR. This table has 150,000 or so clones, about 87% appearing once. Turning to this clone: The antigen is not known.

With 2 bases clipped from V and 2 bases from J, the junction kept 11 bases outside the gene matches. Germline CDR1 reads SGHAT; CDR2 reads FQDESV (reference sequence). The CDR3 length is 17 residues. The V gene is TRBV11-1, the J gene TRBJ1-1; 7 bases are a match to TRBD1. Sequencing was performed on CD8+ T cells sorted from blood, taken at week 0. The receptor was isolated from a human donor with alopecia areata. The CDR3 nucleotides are TGTGCCAGCAGCTTATTCAGGGACAGCCCGAAAAACACTGAAGCTTTCTTT. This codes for CASSLFRDSPKNTEAFF.